Sequencing of this TCR beta chain was carried out in a study of regulatory T cells in long-lasting Graves disease. Study-wide results and limits: The persistent group shared around 3,000 public clonotypes, more than the approximately 1,000 shared by new patients.

The CDR3 consists of 16 residues. After removal of 9 bases from V and 6 bases from J, the junction contained 15 bases not matched to a gene. CDR1 and CDR2 (germline): MDHEN, SYDVKM. Time point described: newly diagnosed GD, antithyroid drugs for less than 3 months. After RNA was extracted from PBMCs, the TCR library was made from it. Comment on this clonotype: As yet, its antigen is unknown. A much larger clone differs from this one at a single base, so this may be a read error.

Construction of TCR beta libraries relied on iRepertoire HTBI primers and on Arm-PCR targeting CDR3 regions. TCRdb itself ran the multiplex PCR reads through MiXCR, one entry per CDR3 protein. The table lists about 440,000 distinct CDR3 sequences, less than 20% of them singletons. These same data were also listed under a study on T cells in Graves' hyperthyroidism and ophthalmopathy.

The material sequenced was peripheral blood mononuclear cells (PBMCs), taken at new diagnosis, from a patient treated with antithyroid drugs. The chain recombines TRBV28 with TRBJ2-2; 8 nucleotides line up with TRBD1. The clonotype was recovered from a woman younger than 30 with Graves disease. The CDR3 DNA follows: TGTGCCAGGAGGGAACAGGGGGGAGTTCAGGCCGGGGAGCTGTTTTTT. This codes for CARREQGGVQAGELFF.